The 20 T cell receptor beta chains below were found in one sample sequenced in a study of cytomegalovirus exposure and HLA in healthy donors. The PCR used 60 Vbeta and 13 Jbeta primers. Sequenced by immunoSEQ multiplex PCR; TCRdb stores in-frame clones only, minus some. The listing records about 78,000 clones. The sample consisted of PBMCs. These receptors were obtained from a female donor in good health and CMV-seropositive.

V gene TRBV5-8 combines with J gene TRBJ2-3; 7 positions agree with TRBD2. This CDR3 has 13 residues. Germline V lookup: CDR1 SGHTS, CDR2 YDEGEE. After removal of 5 bases from V and 5 bases from J, the junction contained 5 bases not matched to a gene. The CDR3 sequence is CASRRWEGDTQYF. CDR3 sequence (DNA): TGTGCCAGCAGACGATGGGAGGGAGATACGCAGTATTTT.

The chain links TRBV7-6 to TRBJ2-2, with 9 nucleotides matching TRBD2. CDR1 and CDR2 (germline): SGHVS, FNYEAQ. The CDR3 spans 19 residues. Losses at the gene ends were 1 base for V and 6 bases for J; bases not matched to a gene: 15. The CDR3 sequence: CASSLVVASGTQRAGELFF. The CDR3 DNA follows: TGTGCCAGCAGCTTAGTGGTGGCTAGCGGGACCCAGCGGGCCGGGGAGCTGTTTTTT.

V is TRBV18 and J is TRBJ2-5; TRBD2 aligns across 7 bases. The CDR3 loop spans 16 amino acids. J was trimmed by 4 bases and V by 0 bases; bases with no gene match: 8. The germline CDR1 and CDR2 sequences are KGHSH and LQKENI. CDR3 sequence reads: CASSPPGGDYGETQYF. CDR3 nucleotides: TGTGCCAGCTCACCACCGGGCGGGGACTATGGAGAGACCCAGTACTTC.

The gene calls are TRBV30 and TRBJ1-1; D might be TRBD1 (5 bases). The germline V gene encodes CDR1 GTSNPN and CDR2 SVGIG (reference sequence). The CDR3 has 12 residues. V was cut by 0 bases and J by 7 bases, with 9 bases left in between. CDR3 sequence (DNA): TGTGCCTGGAGTGTCCCAGGGATTGAAGCTTTCTTT. Protein sequence: CAWSVPGIEAFF.

The chain carries TRBV19 and TRBJ2-3, with D possibly matching TRBD2 (7 bases). V lost 1 base and J lost 6, with 14 bases in between. The CDR3 spans 15 residues. CDR1 LNHDA and CDR2 SQIVND come from the germline V gene (reference sequence). The CDR3 loop is CASSIAGGPGDTQYF. DNA for the CDR3: TGTGCCAGTAGTATAGCGGGGGGCCCGGGGGATACGCAGTATTTT.

V gene TRBV9 combines with J gene TRBJ1-2; TRBD1 is a possible D gene (5 bases). This CDR3 region has 15 residues. CDR1 and CDR2 (germline): SGDLS, YYNGEE. V was clipped by 0 bases and J by 0 bases, with 9 bases between them. CDR3 protein: CASSVADRANYGYTF. The DNA of the CDR3 is TGTGCCAGCAGCGTAGCTGACAGAGCTAACTATGGCTACACCTTC.

This chain connects TRBV20-1 to TRBJ2-1; no firm D call. The CDR3 spans 11 residues. The V gene's germline CDR1 is DFQATT and CDR2 SNEGSKA (reference sequence). CDR3 loop: CSQALYNEQFF. The CDR3 DNA reads TGCAGCCAAGCCCTCTACAATGAGCAGTTCTTC.

The rearrangement uses TRBV30 and TRBJ1-2; D is undetermined. V was pared by 2 bases and J by 2 bases, with 15 bases between. CDR1 is GTSNPN and CDR2 is SVGIG in the germline V gene (reference sequence). The CDR3 is made up of 15 amino acids. As DNA, the CDR3 is TGTGCCTGGAGTAAATCGGGTGGGGAGAACTATGGCTACACCTTC. Translation: CAWSKSGGENYGYTF.

The genes are TRBV30 and TRBJ1-6, with a weak D call TRBD1 (5 bases). This CDR3 contains 14 residues. Germline CDR1 is GTSNPN and CDR2 is SVGIG (reference sequence). The V end was cut by 2 bases, the J end by 7 bases, with 12 bases between. CDR3 DNA: TGTGCCTGGAGTCCAGGGATTGGGAATTCACCCCTCCACTTT. It specifies CAWSPGIGNSPLHF.

The chain carries TRBV6-1 and TRBJ2-1; D gene ambiguous. V shed 6 bases and J shed 9 bases, with 9 bases lying between them. CDR1 is MNHNS, CDR2 SASEGT, per germline. The CDR3 spans 11 residues. CDR3 sequence (DNA): TGTGCCAGCAGAAAGCACCCTGAGCAGTTCTTC. Residues: CASRKHPEQFF.

The chain carries TRBV4-2 and TRBJ2-5, with 7 bases aligning to TRBD2. With V trimmed by 0 bases and J by 7 bases, 5 bases remained unmatched. This CDR3 comprises 14 residues. Germline V CDR1 and CDR2: LGHNA, YNFKEQ. For the CDR3, the DNA is TGTGCCAGCAGCCAAGAGGGGGGGGAGCGGACCCAGTACTTC. Amino acid sequence: CASSQEGGERTQYF.

This chain connects TRBV19 to TRBJ1-4; perhaps TRBD1 as D (6 bases). This CDR3 region has 15 residues. Germline assignment: CDR1 LNHDA and CDR2 SQIVND (reference sequence). V shed 4 bases and J shed 5 bases, with 14 bases lying between them. CDR3 bases: TGTGCCAGTAGTAGGCTGGACAGAGGAAATGAAAAACTGTTTTTT. Encoded protein: CASSRLDRGNEKLFF.

A remark on this clone: Other DNA sequences in the same sample also yield this CDR3. This chain joins TRBV6-5 and TRBJ2-7, with 9 positions matching TRBD2. Germline CDR1 MNHEY, CDR2 SVGAGI. The ends lost 2 bases at V and 2 bases at J; junction bases unmatched: 1. The CDR3 covers 14 residues. The CDR3 nucleotides are TGTGCCAGCAGTTACGCGGGGGGGCCCTACGAGCAGTACTTC. Protein product: CASSYAGGPYEQYF.

This rearrangement joins TRBV6-6 to TRBJ1-1; 8 positions match TRBD1. The CDR3 is 16 amino acids. Germline CDR1 MNHNY, CDR2 SVGAGI (reference sequence). V trimming: 5 bases; J trimming: 6 bases; junction bases outside the gene matches: 14. The CDR3 reads CASSRRGQGSIPEAFF. Written as DNA, the CDR3 is TGTGCCAGCAGTCGCCGCGGACAGGGATCTATCCCTGAAGCTTTCTTT.

The chain links TRBV7-9 to TRBJ1-5; weak D call: TRBD1 (5 bases). The CDR3 has 14 residues. Trimming shortened V by 5 bases and J by 5 bases, and 13 bases separated the two germline ends. Germline V lookup: CDR1 SEHNR, CDR2 FQNEAQ (reference sequence). CDR3 coding DNA: TGTGCCAGCAGCGCCCAGGGTTGGGATCAGCCCCAGCATTTT. Translation gives CASSAQGWDQPQHF. The complete variable domain, with remaining parts taken from reference TRBV7-9 and TRBJ1-5, reads DTGVSQNPRHKITKRGQNVTFRCDPISEHNRLYWYRQTLGQGPEFLTYFQNEAQLEKSRLLSDRFSAERPKGSFSTLEIQRTEQGDSAMYLCASSAQGWDQPQHFGDGTRLSIL.

J is TRBJ1-5 and V is TRBV19; no firm D call. With 0 bases removed from V and 1 base from J, the gap between germline ends came to 4 bases. The CDR3 has 14 amino acids. CDR1 and CDR2 from the germline V gene are LNHDA and SQIVND (reference sequence). CDR3 in DNA: TGTGCCAGTAGTATAGATCCAAGCAATCAGCCCCAGCATTTT. As protein: CASSIDPSNQPQHF.

The chain carries TRBV6-5 and TRBJ1-1; TRBD1 matches 7 bases. The CDR3 contains 15 residues. V shed 6 bases and J 0 bases; nucleotides not matched to a gene: 7. CDR1 and CDR2 (germline): MNHEY, SVGAGI. CDR3 DNA: TGTGCCAGCAGGCGACAGGGATTCATGAACACTGAAGCTTTCTTT. It translates to CASRRQGFMNTEAFF.

CDR3 region: CASSKASGRRYEQYF. Here the CDR3 DNA reads TGTGCCAGCAGCAAGGCTAGCGGGAGGAGGTACGAGCAGTACTTC. J is TRBJ2-7 and V is TRBV5-8, with 11 bases matching TRBD2. In germline, CDR1 is SGHTS, CDR2 YDEGEE. Losses at the gene ends were 4 bases for V and 4 bases for J; bases not matched to a gene: 7. CDR3 length equals 15 residues.

The chain is built from TRBV19 and TRBJ2-5; no clear D gene. The CDR3 totals 16 residues. Trimming took 0 bases from V and 2 from J, leaving 13 bases between them. Germline CDR1 reads LNHDA; CDR2 reads SQIVND (reference sequence). CDR3 protein: CASSIDTRYQQETQYF. The CDR3 DNA reads as TGTGCCAGTAGTATAGACACCAGATATCAGCAAGAGACCCAGTACTTC.

The chain combines TRBV2 with TRBJ2-5, with 12 nucleotides matching TRBD2. Per germline, CDR1 SNHLY and CDR2 FYNNEI. The CDR3 is made up of 16 amino acids. V lost 5 bases to trimming and J lost 6 bases; unmatched junction nucleotides: 10. DNA for the CDR3: TGTGCCAGCAGTCCCTCTACTAGCGGGAGGACGAAGACCCAGTACTTC. Its translation is CASSPSTSGRTKTQYF.